This T cell receptor (beta chain) was captured by sequencing in a study of cytomegalovirus exposure and HLA in healthy donors. Whole-study findings and limits: As a later analysis showed, a missense DCLRE1C variant was linked to trimming of TCR beta V- and J-genes.

As for this clone: Its antigen is as yet unknown.

CDR1 is SGHRS and CDR2 is YFSETQ in the germline V gene. V lost 0 bases, J lost 0 bases, and 8 bases lay in between. This CDR3 comprises 15 residues. The PCR made use of 60 Vbeta and 13 Jbeta primers. The method was immunoSEQ multiplex PCR; TCRdb's version includes in-frame clones alone and lacks a portion of them. The sample records about 180,000 clones, more than 70% being singletons. V gene TRBV5-1 combines with J gene TRBJ2-3, with unresolved D. The source is a girl aged 5 to 17 in good health and CMV-seropositive. Material: PBMCs. The CDR3 is CASSLGSASTDTQYF. The CDR3 DNA reads TGCGCCAGCAGCTTGGGAAGCGCAAGCACAGATACGCAGTATTTT. The full variable domain, completed using reference TRBV5-1 and TRBJ2-3, is KAGVTQTPRYLIKTRGQQVTLSCSPISGHRSVSWYQQTPGQGLQFLFEYFSETQRNKGNFPGRFSGRQFSNSRSEMNVSTLELGDSALYLCASSLGSASTDTQYFGPGTRLTVL.